These 15 T cell receptor beta chains share one sample of origin, sequenced in a study of technical replicates of blood from a few donors. Profiled with immunoSEQ multiplex PCR; TCRdb holds only in-frame clones, not every one. The sample has roughly 90,000 clones; 85% to 95% are singletons. The material sequenced was T cells isolated from PBMCs. These receptors were collected from a human donor in good health.

This sequence joins TRBV6-5 and TRBJ1-2; 7 bases agree with TRBD1. The CDR3 loop spans 14 amino acids. The germline V gene has CDR1 MNHEY and CDR2 SVGAGI. V was clipped by 7 bases and J by 2 bases; unmatched bases: 7. This CDR3 is CASNSGGFNYGYTF. The CDR3 nucleotides read TGTGCCAGCAATTCAGGGGGTTTCAACTATGGCTACACCTTC.

The J gene is TRBJ1-2, the V gene TRBV6-5; D remains unclear. The CDR3 runs 15 residues. The germline V gene has CDR1 MNHEY and CDR2 SVGAGI. Trimming left V 2 bases short and J 4 bases short, with 14 bases between. Written as DNA, the CDR3 is TGTGCCAGCAGTTACACGGATCTGGGAGGCTATGGCTACACCTTC. Translation gives CASSYTDLGGYGYTF.

The chain joins TRBV6-5 to TRBJ2-7, with 8 positions matching TRBD1. Trimming took 0 bases from V and 6 from J; bases not matched to a gene: 4. Germline loops: CDR1 MNHEY, CDR2 SVGAGI. The CDR3 has 14 amino acids. The CDR3 coding sequence is TGTGCCAGCAGTTACTCGACAGGGGTCCTCGAGCAGTACTTC. Its protein is CASSYSTGVLEQYF.

The chain combines TRBV18 with TRBJ1-2; D possibly corresponds to TRBD1 (6 bases). CDR1 and CDR2 (germline): KGHSH, LQKENI. CDR3 length: 13 amino acids. The germline V and J ends were trimmed by 2 bases and 2 bases, with 6 bases remaining between them. Here the CDR3 reads CASSPDRNYGYTF. CDR3 DNA: TGTGCCAGCTCACCAGACAGGAACTATGGCTACACCTTC.

The CDR3, as DNA: TGTGCTAGTGGTTTGGTATCCGCGCGGGAGCGTAACAATGAGCAGTTCTTC. Amino acids: CASGLVSARERNNEQFF. This chain links TRBV12-5 with TRBJ2-1; 7 nucleotides agree with TRBD2. This CDR3 contains 17 residues. Germline assignment: CDR1 LGHNT and CDR2 FRNRAP. With 0 bases clipped from V and 5 bases from J, the junction kept 10 bases outside the gene matches.

The V gene is TRBV5-1, the J gene TRBJ1-2; 7 bases line up with TRBD1. V shed 2 bases and J 5 bases; nucleotides not matched to a gene: 15. This CDR3 has 17 amino acids. The germline CDR1 and CDR2 sequences are SGHRS and YFSETQ. CDR3 in DNA: TGCGCCAGCAGCTTTGACGGACAGGCCTCAAACTTATATGGCTACACCTTC. Residues: CASSFDGQASNLYGYTF.

This rearrangement joins TRBV12-5 to TRBJ1-3; 9 bases fit TRBD1. Per the germline V gene, CDR1 is LGHNT and CDR2 is FRNRAP. The length of the CDR3 is 18 residues. V trimming: 6 bases; J trimming: 0 bases; junction bases outside the gene matches: 12. This CDR3 is CASGWTGAVYDSGNTIYF. The DNA for the CDR3 is TGTGCTAGTGGGTGGACAGGGGCCGTTTATGACTCTGGAAACACCATATATTTT.

The rearrangement uses TRBV27 and TRBJ2-7; D is possibly TRBD1 (6 bases). The CDR3 runs to 16 residues. V was trimmed by 2 bases and J by 1 base, leaving 15 bases between them. Germline V CDR1 and CDR2: MNHEY, SMNVEV (reference sequence). In nucleotides, the CDR3 is TGTGCCAGCAGTTTAGAGCAGGGGCGGCAATCCTACGAGCAGTACTTC. Encoded protein: CASSLEQGRQSYEQYF.

This chain connects TRBV15 to TRBJ1-1, with D uncertain. V was pared by 0 bases and J by 4 bases, with 6 bases between. This CDR3 spans 13 amino acids. The germline V gene encodes CDR1 LNHNV and CDR2 YYDKDF (reference sequence). CDR3 nucleotide sequence: TGTGCCACCAGCAGAGAGGTGAGCACTGAAGCTTTCTTT. It yields the protein CATSREVSTEAFF.

This chain joins TRBV15 and TRBJ1-2; maybe TRBD1 (5 bases). CDR1 and CDR2 (germline): LNHNV, YYDKDF (reference sequence). CDR3 length: 15 amino acids. V lost 0 bases to trimming and J lost 4 bases, with 12 bases between them. CDR3 residues: CATSRDTIGGYGYTF. The CDR3 bases are TGTGCCACCAGCAGAGATACAATCGGGGGCTATGGCTACACCTTC.

This clone was seen a single time. Written as DNA, the CDR3 is TGTGCCAGCTCACCTATCGGGACACTAACCGGGGAGCTGTTTTTT. It yields the protein CASSPIGTLTGELFF. The genes are TRBV18 and TRBJ2-2; D might be TRBD1 (6 bases). Germline values: CDR1 KGHSH, CDR2 LQKENI. The CDR3 totals 15 residues. The germline V and J ends were trimmed by 3 bases and 5 bases, with 13 bases remaining between them.

This chain joins TRBV7-9 and TRBJ1-2; tentatively, D is TRBD1 (5 bases). Germline CDR1 and CDR2: SEHNR and FQNEAQ (reference sequence). CDR3 length: 12 amino acids. Trimming took 8 bases from V and 4 from J, leaving 11 bases between them. CDR3 amino acids: CASGTGAYGYTF. The CDR3 DNA is TGTGCCAGCGGGACTGGAGCCTATGGCTACACCTTC.

This clone was seen once. The rearrangement joins TRBV7-8 to TRBJ1-5, with D unclear. Per germline, CDR1 SGHVS and CDR2 FQNEAQ. Trimming stripped 4 bases from V and 4 bases from J, with 8 bases between. CDR3 length equals 13 residues. The CDR3 coding sequence is TGTGCCAGCAGCTCTAGGCCTAATCAGCCCCAGCATTTT. Translated, it gives CASSSRPNQPQHF.

The chain is built from TRBV7-6 and TRBJ2-1; no clear D gene. The germline V and J ends were trimmed by 5 bases and 6 bases, with 11 bases remaining between them. The CDR3 length is 13 residues. Germline assignment: CDR1 SGHVS and CDR2 FNYEAQ. CDR3 amino acids: CASSTNVANEQFF. As DNA, the CDR3 is TGTGCCAGCAGCACGAACGTAGCCAATGAGCAGTTCTTC.

The chain recombines TRBV5-1 with TRBJ2-1; 11 bases are shared with TRBD2. Germline-derived CDR1 and CDR2 are SGHRS and YFSETQ. V was pared by 0 bases and J by 8 bases, with 10 bases of the junction left unmatched. CDR3 length: 17 amino acids. The CDR3 spells CASSLDVSGGAMDEQFF. For the CDR3, the DNA is TGCGCCAGCAGCTTGGACGTTAGCGGGGGGGCCATGGATGAGCAGTTCTTC.